The source of this T cell receptor (beta chain) is a study of cytomegalovirus exposure and HLA in healthy donors. PCR involved 60 Vbeta and 13 Jbeta primers. Some clones are missing from TCRdb's copy, which holds only in-frame ones; the method was immunoSEQ multiplex PCR. The repertoire shows some 80,000 clones; the top ten hold around 13%. Notes on this clone: Its antigen is undetermined.

The CDR3 has 15 residues. In germline, CDR1 is ENHRY, CDR2 SYGVKD. Trimming took 4 bases from V and 7 from J; bases not matched to a gene: 13. Findings and caveats of the study: Later on, an analysis tied approximately 17,000 TCR beta sequences to HLA alleles at 0.05 false discovery rate. The listing of 150 to 200 TCR beta chains classed them as cytomegalovirus-associated. Data from an earlier analysis indicated that most TCR beta V segments were productive either about 90% or about 30% of the time.

The chain joins TRBV10-3 to TRBJ2-7, with 7 bases matching TRBD1. The sequenced material came from PBMCs. This TCR was sampled from a man between 45 and 60 years old in good health and CMV-seropositive. The CDR3: CAISVDRSPYREQYV. CDR3 coding DNA: TGTGCCATCAGTGTGGACAGGAGCCCATACCGGGAGCAGTACGTC.